This TCR beta chain was recovered during a study of T cell changes during pregnancy in multiple sclerosis. Generated by immunoSEQ multiplex PCR, the TCRdb table keeps only in-frame clones and is missing some. The data hold approximately 22,000 clones, with approximately 92% observed a single time. The sequencing here drew on CD8+ T cells from peripheral blood mononuclear cells, taken in the third trimester of pregnancy. The sequence was obtained from a female donor with multiple sclerosis, enrolled in a pregnancy study.

CDR3 residues: CASGPGQGAFYEQYF. DNA for the CDR3: TGTGCTAGTGGTCCTGGACAGGGGGCATTCTACGAGCAGTACTTC. The V call is TRBV12-5, the J call TRBJ2-7; 11 nucleotides match TRBD1. The CDR3 has 15 amino acids. In germline, CDR1 is LGHNT, CDR2 FRNRAP. V lost 5 bases and J lost 3; bases outside the gene matches: 6.